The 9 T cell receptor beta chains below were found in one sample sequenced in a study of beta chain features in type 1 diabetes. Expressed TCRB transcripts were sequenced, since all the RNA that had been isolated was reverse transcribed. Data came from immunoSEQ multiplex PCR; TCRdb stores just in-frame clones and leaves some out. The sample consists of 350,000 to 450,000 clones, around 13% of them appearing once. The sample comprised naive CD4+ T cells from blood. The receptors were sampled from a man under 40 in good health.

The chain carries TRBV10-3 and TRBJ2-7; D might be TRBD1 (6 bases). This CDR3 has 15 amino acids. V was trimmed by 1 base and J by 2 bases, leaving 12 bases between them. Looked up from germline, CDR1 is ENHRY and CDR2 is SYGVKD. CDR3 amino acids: CAISEWGGQTYEQYF. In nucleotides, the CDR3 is TGTGCCATCAGTGAGTGGGGCGGACAGACCTACGAGCAGTACTTC.

CDR3 coding DNA: TGCAGCGCCGCAAAACTAGCGGCGGATTCACGGGTGGGAACAGATACGCAGTATTTT. This translates into CSAAKLAADSRVGTDTQYF. The chain recombines TRBV29-1 with TRBJ2-3, with TRBD2 matching 8 bases. The CDR3 is 19 amino acids. Germline V lookup: CDR1 SQVTM, CDR2 ANQGSEA. After removal of 7 bases from V and 3 bases from J, the junction contained 24 bases not matched to a gene.

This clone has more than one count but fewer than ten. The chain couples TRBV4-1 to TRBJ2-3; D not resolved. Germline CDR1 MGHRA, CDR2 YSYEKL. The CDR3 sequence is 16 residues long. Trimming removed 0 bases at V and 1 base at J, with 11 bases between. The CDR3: CASSQDLVAGTDTQYF. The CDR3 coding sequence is TGCGCCAGCAGCCAAGATCTAGTGGCTGGCACAGATACGCAGTATTTT.

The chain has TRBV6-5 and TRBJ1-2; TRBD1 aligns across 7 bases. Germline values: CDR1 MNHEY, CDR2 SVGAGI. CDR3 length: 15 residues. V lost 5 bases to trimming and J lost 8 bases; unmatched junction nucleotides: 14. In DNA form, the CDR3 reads TGTGCCAGCAGTCCGGACAGGACTCCTATCTCGGGCTACACCTTC. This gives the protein CASSPDRTPISGYTF.

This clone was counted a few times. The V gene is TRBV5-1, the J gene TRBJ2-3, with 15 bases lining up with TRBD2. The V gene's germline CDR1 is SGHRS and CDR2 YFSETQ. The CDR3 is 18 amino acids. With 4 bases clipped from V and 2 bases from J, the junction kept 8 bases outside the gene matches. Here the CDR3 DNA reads TGCGCCAGCAGCCCCCCCGGACTAGCGGGGGGGCTCACAGATACGCAGTATTTT. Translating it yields CASSPPGLAGGLTDTQYF.

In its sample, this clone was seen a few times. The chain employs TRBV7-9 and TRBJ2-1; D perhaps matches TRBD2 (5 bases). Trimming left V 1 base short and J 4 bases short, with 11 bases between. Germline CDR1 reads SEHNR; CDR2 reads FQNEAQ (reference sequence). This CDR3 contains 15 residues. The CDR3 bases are TGTGCCAGCAGCTTAGGGAGGACGCTATACAATGAGCAGTTCTTC. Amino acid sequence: CASSLGRTLYNEQFF.

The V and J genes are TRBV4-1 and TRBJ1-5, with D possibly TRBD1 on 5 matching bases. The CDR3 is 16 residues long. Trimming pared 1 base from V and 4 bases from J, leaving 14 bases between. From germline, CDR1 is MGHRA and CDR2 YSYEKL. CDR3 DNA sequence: TGCGCCAGCAGCCAAGGAAAAGGGGTGAGGAATCAGCCCCAGCATTTT. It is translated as CASSQGKGVRNQPQHF.

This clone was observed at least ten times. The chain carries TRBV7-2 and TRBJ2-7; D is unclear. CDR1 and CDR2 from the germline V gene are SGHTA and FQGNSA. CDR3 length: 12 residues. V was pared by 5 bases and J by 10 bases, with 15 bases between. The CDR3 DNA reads TGTGCCAGCAGCCCAGACGGGCAGGTTCAGTACGTC. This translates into CASSPDGQVQYV.

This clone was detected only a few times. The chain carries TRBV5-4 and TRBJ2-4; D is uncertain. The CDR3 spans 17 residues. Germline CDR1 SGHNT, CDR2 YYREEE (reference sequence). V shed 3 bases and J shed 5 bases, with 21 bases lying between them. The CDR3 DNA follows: TGTGCCAGCAGCTCGTCACTTTCAAGACCGGACCAAAACATTCAGTACTTC. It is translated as CASSSSLSRPDQNIQYF.